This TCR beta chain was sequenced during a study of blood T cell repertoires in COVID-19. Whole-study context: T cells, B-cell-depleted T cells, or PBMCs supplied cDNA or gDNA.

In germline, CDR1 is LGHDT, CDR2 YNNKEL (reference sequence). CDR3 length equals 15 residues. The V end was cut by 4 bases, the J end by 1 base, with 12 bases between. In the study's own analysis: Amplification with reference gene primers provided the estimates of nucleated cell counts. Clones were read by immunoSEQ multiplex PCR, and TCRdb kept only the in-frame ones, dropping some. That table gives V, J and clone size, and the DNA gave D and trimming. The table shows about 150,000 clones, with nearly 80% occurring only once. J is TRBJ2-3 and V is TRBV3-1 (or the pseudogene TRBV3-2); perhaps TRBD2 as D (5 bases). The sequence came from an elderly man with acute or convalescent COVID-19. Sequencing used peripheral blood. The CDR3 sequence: CASSPLLGGTDTQYF. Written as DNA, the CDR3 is TGTGCCAGCAGCCCTCTCTTGGGAGGCACAGATACGCAGTATTTT.